These 26 T cell receptor beta chains originate from one sample sequenced in a study of blood T cell repertoires in COVID-19. Assay: immunoSEQ multiplex PCR; the TCRdb copy retains only in-frame clones and omits some. The repertoire holds 200,000 to 300,000 clones, with roughly 80% as singletons. The specimen was peripheral blood. Receptor source: a woman of 80 years or more with acute or convalescent COVID-19.

The V and J genes are TRBV3-1 (or the pseudogene TRBV3-2) and TRBJ1-3; tentative D call: TRBD1 (6 bases). This CDR3 has 16 amino acids. V gave up 1 base and J gave up 2 bases, with 12 bases separating them. Germline V gene sequence: CDR1 LGHDT, CDR2 YNNKEL (reference sequence). The CDR3 is CASSQGYRAAGNTIYF. The CDR3 DNA reads TGTGCCAGCAGCCAAGGATACAGGGCTGCTGGAAACACCATATATTTT.

The chain combines TRBV5-1 with TRBJ2-7; tentative D call: TRBD2 (7 bases). V was clipped by 4 bases and J by 3 bases, with 20 bases between them. CDR3 length equals 16 residues. Per germline, CDR1 SGHRS and CDR2 YFSETQ. The CDR3 protein is CASSPGGAGFDYEQYF. In nucleotides, the CDR3 is TGCGCCAGCAGCCCTGGGGGGGCAGGCTTTGACTACGAGCAGTACTTC.

CDR3 sequence reads: CASSLDRLNNYGYTF. For the CDR3, the DNA is TGTGCCAGCAGCTTGGACAGGCTCAACAACTATGGCTACACCTTC. V and J are TRBV5-4 and TRBJ1-2; a weak D match, TRBD1 (5 bases). The CDR3 covers 15 residues. Trimming left V 0 bases short and J 2 bases short, with 11 bases between. CDR1 is SGHNT and CDR2 is YYREEE in the germline V gene (reference sequence).

The V gene is TRBV18, the J gene TRBJ2-7, with 8 bases matching TRBD2. The CDR3 is 17 amino acids. CDR1 and CDR2 from the germline V gene are KGHSH and LQKENI. V lost 0 bases and J lost 0; bases outside the gene matches: 7. The CDR3 DNA reads as TGTGCCAGCTCACCACCGGGCGGGGGGCCACTCTCCTACGAGCAGTACTTC. Translating gives CASSPPGGGPLSYEQYF.

Only one count was recorded for this clone. This chain links TRBV7-2 with TRBJ2-7; 12 nucleotides align to TRBD2. Germline V lookup: CDR1 SGHTA, CDR2 FQGNSA. The CDR3 extends over 16 amino acids. After removal of 5 bases from V and 5 bases from J, the junction contained 10 bases not matched to a gene. This chain's CDR3 is CASSQRLAGVMDEQYF. The CDR3 bases are TGTGCCAGCAGCCAACGACTAGCGGGGGTTATGGACGAGCAGTACTTC.

J is TRBJ1-3 and V is TRBV7-9; TRBD1 might be the D (5 bases). Trimming removed 5 bases at V and 0 bases at J, with 17 bases between. Germline V gives CDR1 SEHNR, CDR2 FQNEAQ (reference sequence). The CDR3 loop spans 17 amino acids. DNA for the CDR3: TGTGCCAGCAGCCTTAGATGGGGGGTCGGCTCTGGAAACACCATATATTTT. This translates into CASSLRWGVGSGNTIYF.

This sequence joins TRBV28 and TRBJ2-5, with a tentative D call TRBD2 (6 bases). V dropped 8 bases and J dropped 0 bases, with 13 bases sitting between them. This CDR3 is built from 14 residues. CDR1 and CDR2 from the germline V gene are MDHEN and SYDVKM. CDR3 amino acids: CASRTGGNQETQYF. CDR3 in DNA: TGTGCCAGCCGGACTGGCGGGAACCAAGAGACCCAGTACTTC.

The V and J genes are TRBV10-1 and TRBJ1-4; 7 bases fit TRBD1. Germline V gives CDR1 WNHNN, CDR2 SYGVQD (reference sequence). The CDR3 is 18 residues long. V lost 6 bases and J lost 6; bases outside the gene matches: 19. For the CDR3, the DNA is TGCGCCAGCAGATGGGCATCAACAGGGGAGGCTACTGATGAAAAACTGTTTTTT. This sequence encodes CASRWASTGEATDEKLFF.

This clone came up a few times. This chain uses TRBV9 with TRBJ1-5; 7 bases map to TRBD1. Germline V gene lookup returns CDR1 SGDLS and CDR2 YYNGEE. V lost 3 bases and J lost 5; bases outside the gene matches: 8. The CDR3 loop spans 15 amino acids. In DNA, the CDR3 is TGTGCCAGCAGCGAGACAGGGTCTACTTATCAGCCCCAGCATTTT. Translation: CASSETGSTYQPQHF. Variable domain in full (rest from reference TRBV9 and TRBJ1-5): DSGVTQTPKHLITATGQRVTLRCSPRSGDLSVYWYQQSLDQGLQFLIQYYNGEERAKGNILERFSAQQFPDLHSELNLSSLELGDSALYFCASSETGSTYQPQHFGDGTRLSIL.

The chain uses TRBV4-1 and TRBJ2-7; 8 bases fit TRBD2. Germline loops: CDR1 MGHRA, CDR2 YSYEKL. The CDR3 totals 15 residues. V lost 4 bases to trimming and J lost 2 bases; unmatched junction nucleotides: 7. As DNA, the CDR3 is TGCGCCAGCAGCCTCCGTGGCGGGGGGCCCTACGAGCAGTACTTC. The encoded protein is CASSLRGGGPYEQYF.

The gene calls are TRBV2 and TRBJ2-5, with D possibly matching TRBD1 (5 bases). V lost 3 bases to trimming and J lost 3 bases, with 8 bases between them. The CDR3 is 13 residues long. CDR1 is SNHLY, CDR2 FYNNEI, per germline. This CDR3 reads CASSDFREETQYF. Here the CDR3 DNA reads TGTGCCAGCAGTGATTTCAGGGAAGAGACCCAGTACTTC.

This clone showed up just a few times. The J gene is TRBJ1-4, the V gene TRBV6-5; tentatively, D is TRBD1 (6 bases). Germline CDR1 is MNHEY and CDR2 is SVGAGI. V shed 2 bases and J shed 7 bases, with 11 bases lying between them. The CDR3 extends over 14 amino acids. The CDR3 region has the DNA TGTGCCAGCAGTTACCGCGGGGGGCGTGAAAAACTGTTTTTT. Protein sequence: CASSYRGGREKLFF.

The CDR3 DNA sequence: TGTGCCAGCAGCCTGGGAGGGGGACTAGCCTACAATGAGCAGTTCTTC. This sequence encodes CASSLGGGLAYNEQFF. The J gene is TRBJ2-1, the V gene TRBV9, with 8 bases fitting TRBD2. Germline-derived CDR1 and CDR2 are SGDLS and YYNGEE. The length of the CDR3 is 16 residues. After removal of 4 bases from V and 2 bases from J, the junction contained 8 bases not matched to a gene.

The chain recombines TRBV2 with TRBJ1-6, with TRBD1 as a possible D gene (5 bases). Germline CDR1 and CDR2: SNHLY and FYNNEI. Trimming removed 8 bases from V and 9 bases from J, with 14 bases in between. This CDR3 is built from 13 residues. The DNA of the CDR3 is TGTGCCAGCCAAGGGCAGGGCAGTTCACCCCTCCACTTT. The encoded protein is CASQGQGSSPLHF. The full variable domain, completed using reference TRBV2 and TRBJ1-6, is EPEVTQTPSHQVTQMGQEVILRCVPISNHLYFYWYRQILGQKVEFLVSFYNNEISEKSEIFDDQFSVERPDGSNFTLKIRSTKLEDSAMYFCASQGQGSSPLHFGNGTRLTVT.

V is TRBV7-6 and J is TRBJ1-3; 8 nucleotides agree with TRBD1. Germline loops: CDR1 SGHVS, CDR2 FNYEAQ. The CDR3 totals 14 residues. The V segment lost 5 bases and the J segment 7 bases; nucleotides outside the gene matches: 7. The CDR3: CASSRDRISNTIYF. CDR3 in DNA: TGTGCCAGCAGCCGGGACAGGATAAGCAACACCATATATTTT. The whole variable domain, filled in from reference TRBV7-6 and TRBJ1-3, reads GAGVSQSPRYKVTKRGQDVALRCDPISGHVSLYWYRQALGQGPEFLTYFNYEAQQDKSGLPNDRFSAERPEGSISTLTIQRTEQRDSAMYRCASSRDRISNTIYFGEGSWLTVV.

The chain is built from TRBV27 and TRBJ1-1; 8 nucleotides line up with TRBD1. V was pared by 4 bases and J by 4 bases, with 5 bases of the junction left unmatched. The CDR3 length is 14 residues. CDR1 is MNHEY and CDR2 is SMNVEV in the germline V gene (reference sequence). CDR3 protein: CASSWTGLSTEAFF. CDR3 DNA sequence: TGTGCCAGCAGTTGGACAGGGTTGAGCACTGAAGCTTTCTTT.

This rearrangement joins TRBV28 to TRBJ1-1, with 7 bases aligning to TRBD1. V trimming: 6 bases; J trimming: 1 base; junction bases outside the gene matches: 11. The CDR3 is 16 amino acids. Germline assignment: CDR1 MDHEN and CDR2 SYDVKM. The CDR3 is CASRGKLDRPNTEAFF. The CDR3 DNA reads TGTGCCAGCAGGGGGAAACTGGACAGGCCGAACACTGAAGCTTTCTTT.

This chain connects TRBV6-6 to TRBJ1-5; TRBD1 aligns across 10 bases. From germline, CDR1 is MNHNY and CDR2 SVGAGI (reference sequence). Germline trimming cut 5 bases from V and 7 bases from J; bases unmatched to any gene: 5. This CDR3 contains 14 residues. DNA of the CDR3: TGTGCCAGCAGTACCGGACAGGGGGGGCAGCCCCAGCATTTT. Amino acid sequence: CASSTGQGGQPQHF.

This chain links TRBV6-5 with TRBJ2-3; D possibly corresponds to TRBD2 (6 bases). Deletions cut 5 bases from V and 1 base from J, with 10 bases between. Germline CDR1 reads MNHEY; CDR2 reads SVGAGI. This CDR3 spans 14 amino acids. The CDR3 spells CASSRDSRTDTQYF. CDR3 in DNA: TGTGCCAGCAGTCGGGACTCACGCACAGATACGCAGTATTTT.

This clone was observed a single time. This chain uses TRBV7-9 with TRBJ2-2; D possibly corresponds to TRBD1 (5 bases). Germline V CDR1 and CDR2: SEHNR, FQNEAQ (reference sequence). V was cut by 3 bases and J by 0 bases, with 11 bases left in between. The CDR3 is 16 residues long. This CDR3 is CASSLVGQPNTGELFF. The DNA for the CDR3 is TGTGCCAGCAGCTTGGTGGGGCAACCGAACACCGGGGAGCTGTTTTTT.

J is TRBJ2-1 and V is TRBV5-1, with 8 bases that match TRBD2. Germline V gene sequence: CDR1 SGHRS, CDR2 YFSETQ. This CDR3 has 16 residues. Trimming removed 7 bases from V and 10 bases from J; junction bases left unmatched: 19. CDR3 nucleotide sequence: TGCGCCAGCTCCCCGGGTAGCGGGAAGATAATAGGGGAGCAGTTCTTC. It codes for CASSPGSGKIIGEQFF.

The genes are TRBV10-1 and TRBJ1-4; a possible D gene is TRBD1 (6 bases). In germline, CDR1 is WNHNN, CDR2 SYGVQD (reference sequence). The CDR3 sequence is 14 residues long. V was pared by 3 bases and J by 8 bases, with 13 bases between. Written as DNA, the CDR3 is TGCGCCAGCAGTGACAGGGGCGCCCAAGAAAAACTGTTTTTT. This gives the protein CASSDRGAQEKLFF.

V usage is TRBV5-1 and J usage is TRBJ1-3; D uncertain. The CDR3 has 16 amino acids. Between the trimmed V and J ends, which lost 4 bases and 3 bases, there was a span of 17 bases. Germline V lookup: CDR1 SGHRS, CDR2 YFSETQ. CDR3 sequence reads: CASSPLGGGNGNTIYF. As DNA, the CDR3 is TGCGCCAGCAGCCCCCTCGGTGGAGGGAATGGAAACACCATATATTTT.

The chain is built from TRBV3-1 (or the pseudogene TRBV3-2) and TRBJ1-2; D possibly corresponds to TRBD1 (6 bases). CDR3 length: 13 amino acids. Per the germline V gene, CDR1 is LGHDT and CDR2 is YNNKEL (reference sequence). V was trimmed by 2 bases and J by 8 bases, leaving 12 bases between them. CDR3 region: CASSQLQGGGYTF. The CDR3 coding sequence is TGTGCCAGCAGCCAATTACAGGGAGGGGGCTACACCTTC.

This chain uses TRBV15 with TRBJ2-7; 7 bases are a match to TRBD1. Germline trimming cut 5 bases from V and 6 bases from J; bases unmatched to any gene: 10. This CDR3 comprises 14 residues. CDR1 and CDR2 from the germline V gene are LNHNV and YYDKDF (reference sequence). CDR3 residues: CATSGNRGIGEQYF. The CDR3 coding sequence is TGTGCCACCAGCGGCAACAGGGGCATCGGCGAGCAGTACTTC.

The chain joins TRBV3-1 (or the pseudogene TRBV3-2) to TRBJ2-4; 8 bases are a match to TRBD1. Germline V gene data show CDR1 as LGHDT and CDR2 as YNNKEL (reference sequence). The length of the CDR3 is 19 residues. The junction had 11 bases not matched to a gene; V was cut back by 0 bases and J by 1 base. The CDR3 DNA sequence: TGTGCCAGCAGCCAAGATGGACAGGGCCTAAGGTTGGCCAAAAACATTCAGTACTTC. It encodes CASSQDGQGLRLAKNIQYF.